These 25 T cell receptor beta chains originate from one sample sequenced in a study of blood T cell repertoires in COVID-19. The table came from immunoSEQ multiplex PCR; TCRdb's copy has only in-frame clones and leaves some out. The sample has about 200,000 clones, roughly 90% seen once. The source material was peripheral blood. These receptors were obtained from a man aged 55 to 69 who had recovered from COVID-19.

The chain uses TRBV7-8 and TRBJ2-7; 10 bases match TRBD1. The CDR3 sequence is 15 residues long. V dropped 5 bases and J dropped 1; count of bases not matched to a gene: 5. The germline CDR1 and CDR2 sequences are SGHVS and FQNEAQ. This CDR3 is CASSPGTGASYEQYF. The CDR3 nucleotides read TGTGCCAGCAGCCCAGGGACAGGGGCGTCCTACGAGCAGTACTTC. The entire variable domain, with the rest obtained from reference TRBV7-8 and TRBJ2-7, is as follows: GAGVSQSPRYKVAKRGQDVALRCDPISGHVSLFWYQQALGQGPEFLTYFQNEAQLDKSGLPSDRFFAERPEGSVSTLKIQRTQQEDSAVYLCASSPGTGASYEQYFGPGTRLTVT.

V is TRBV19 and J is TRBJ1-1; tentative D call: TRBD1 (5 bases). The germline gives CDR1 LNHDA, CDR2 SQIVND (reference sequence). The CDR3 runs 15 residues. V dropped 0 bases and J dropped 5 bases, with 13 bases sitting between them. Written as DNA, the CDR3 is TGTGCCAGTAGTATAGATCCCCAGGGATGGACTGAAGCTTTCTTT. Its protein product is CASSIDPQGWTEAFF. Filled out from reference TRBV19 and TRBJ1-1, the complete variable domain reads DGGITQSPKYLFRKEGQNVTLSCEQNLNHDAMYWYRQDPGQGLRLIYYSQIVNDFQKGDIAEGYSVSREKKESFPLTVTSAQKNPTAFYLCASSIDPQGWTEAFFGQGTRLTVV.

The chain joins TRBV5-1 to TRBJ2-2, with TRBD1 matching over 7 bases. J lost 5 bases, V lost 0 bases, and 10 bases had no gene match. The CDR3 has 17 amino acids. Germline V gene lookup returns CDR1 SGHRS and CDR2 YFSETQ. CDR3 sequence (DNA): TGCGCCAGCAGCTTGGGTAGTATCGGGACAGCTACCGGGGAGCTGTTTTTT. Its protein is CASSLGSIGTATGELFF.

The chain combines TRBV6-5 with TRBJ1-2; TRBD1 matches at 9 bases. The CDR3 extends over 14 amino acids. Germline V gives CDR1 MNHEY, CDR2 SVGAGI. J was trimmed by 8 bases and V by 5 bases; bases with no gene match: 9. The CDR3 spells CASSNRDRVYGYTF. The CDR3 coding sequence is TGTGCCAGCAGTAACCGGGACAGGGTTTACGGCTACACCTTC.

The chain uses TRBV27 and TRBJ2-7; tentative D call: TRBD2 (7 bases). Trimming took off 5 bases at V and 3 bases at J, with 17 bases between the two ends. Germline lookup yields CDR1 MNHEY and CDR2 SMNVEV (reference sequence). This CDR3 is 15 amino acids long. CDR3 nucleotides: TGTGCCAGCAGTGCCGCCGGGGGGCCCAACTACGAGCAGTACTTC. Residues: CASSAAGGPNYEQYF.

This chain uses TRBV6-5 with TRBJ2-7, with 9 bases fitting TRBD2. CDR1 is MNHEY and CDR2 is SVGAGI in the germline V gene. The CDR3 loop spans 15 amino acids. Trimming cost V 6 bases and J 2 bases; bases outside gene matches: 8. CDR3 residues: CASSDPWTSAYEQYF. The CDR3 nucleotides are TGTGCCAGCAGCGACCCCTGGACTAGCGCCTACGAGCAGTACTTC.

The chain couples TRBV2 to TRBJ2-7; D remains ambiguous. Germline V CDR1 and CDR2: SNHLY, FYNNEI. V was cut by 10 bases and J by 4 bases, with 17 bases left in between. CDR3 size: 13 residues. The chain's CDR3 is CATTRNLAYEQYF. The CDR3 nucleotides read TGTGCCACCACGAGGAACTTGGCTTACGAGCAGTACTTC. Drawing the rest from reference TRBV2 and TRBJ2-7, the complete variable domain is EPEVTQTPSHQVTQMGQEVILRCVPISNHLYFYWYRQILGQKVEFLVSFYNNEISEKSEIFDDQFSVERPDGSNFTLKIRSTKLEDSAMYFCATTRNLAYEQYFGPGTRLTVT.

This chain connects TRBV2 to TRBJ1-5; 7 bases line up with TRBD1. CDR3 length: 15 amino acids. CDR1 is SNHLY, CDR2 FYNNEI, per germline. With 4 bases clipped from V and 8 bases from J, the junction kept 11 bases outside the gene matches. The CDR3: CASSVDRVGLKPQHF. The DNA for the CDR3 is TGTGCCAGCAGTGTAGACAGGGTGGGCCTAAAGCCCCAGCATTTT.

The gene calls are TRBV9 and TRBJ2-7; possibly TRBD2 for D (7 bases). V was pared by 3 bases and J by 6 bases, with 22 bases between. The germline gives CDR1 SGDLS, CDR2 YYNGEE. There are 16 residues in the CDR3. The CDR3 spells CASSAQGGGALLEQYF. The CDR3 DNA reads TGTGCCAGCAGCGCCCAAGGAGGGGGGGCCCTCCTCGAGCAGTACTTC. The entire variable domain, with the rest obtained from reference TRBV9 and TRBJ2-7, is as follows: DSGVTQTPKHLITATGQRVTLRCSPRSGDLSVYWYQQSLDQGLQFLIQYYNGEERAKGNILERFSAQQFPDLHSELNLSSLELGDSALYFCASSAQGGGALLEQYFGPGTRLTVT.

There are a few counts of this clone. The chain couples TRBV5-6 to TRBJ1-6; D is unresolved. The germline V and J ends were trimmed by 1 base and 10 bases, with 12 bases remaining between them. In germline, CDR1 is SGHDT, CDR2 YYEEEE. The CDR3 length is 14 residues. CDR3 in DNA: TGTGCCAGCAGCTTGCGGGGTATCTTATCACCCCTCCACTTT. Amino acid sequence: CASSLRGILSPLHF. Combining the CDR3 with reference TRBV5-6 and TRBJ1-6 gives the whole variable domain DAGVTQSPTHLIKTRGQQVTLRCSPKSGHDTVSWYQQALGQGPQFIFQYYEEEERQRGNFPDRFSGHQFPNYSSELNVNALLLGDSALYLCASSLRGILSPLHFGNGTRLTVT.

The rearrangement links TRBV2 to TRBJ2-5; D perhaps matches TRBD2 (5 bases). Germline assignment: CDR1 SNHLY and CDR2 FYNNEI. Trimming removed 7 bases at V and 3 bases at J, with 9 bases between. The CDR3 has 12 amino acids. Here the CDR3 reads CASTGEEETQYF. CDR3 bases: TGTGCCAGCACCGGGGAAGAAGAGACCCAGTACTTC.

This rearrangement joins TRBV29-1 to TRBJ1-1; TRBD1 agrees at 11 bases. CDR1 is SQVTM and CDR2 is ANQGSEA in the germline V gene. V dropped 8 bases and J dropped 0; count of bases not matched to a gene: 14. The CDR3 totals 17 residues. The CDR3 spells CSSQVVGTGGLNTEAFF. CDR3 bases: TGCAGCTCGCAGGTGGTTGGGACAGGGGGACTGAACACTGAAGCTTTCTTT.

V and J are TRBV5-6 and TRBJ1-5, with 9 nucleotides matching TRBD1. Germline-derived CDR1 and CDR2 are SGHDT and YYEEEE. Trimming took 4 bases from V and 2 from J; bases not matched to a gene: 10. The CDR3 runs to 17 residues. Here the CDR3 reads CASSQTTGGRGNQPQHF. For the CDR3, the DNA is TGTGCCAGCAGCCAAACTACAGGGGGCCGGGGCAATCAGCCCCAGCATTTT. Full variable domain (rest looked up from reference TRBV5-6 and TRBJ1-5): DAGVTQSPTHLIKTRGQQVTLRCSPKSGHDTVSWYQQALGQGPQFIFQYYEEEERQRGNFPDRFSGHQFPNYSSELNVNALLLGDSALYLCASSQTTGGRGNQPQHFGDGTRLSIL.

The CDR3 reads CASSSLPPGQGYEHRELFF. CDR3 sequence (DNA): TGTGCCAGCAGCTCCCTTCCCCCGGGACAGGGTTATGAACACCGGGAGCTGTTTTTT. The rearrangement uses TRBV7-3 and TRBJ2-2, with 9 bases lining up with TRBD1. Germline CDR1 reads SGHTA; CDR2 reads FQGTGA. The V and J ends lost 4 bases and 9 bases, in that order; junction bases with no gene match: 21. CDR3 length: 19 residues. Full variable domain (missing parts from reference TRBV7-3 and TRBJ2-2): GAGVSQTPSNKVTEKGKYVELRCDPISGHTALYWYRQSLGQGPEFLIYFQGTGAADDSGLPNDRFFAVRPEGSVSTLKIQRTERGDSAVYLCASSSLPPGQGYEHRELFFGEGSRLTVL.

The V gene is TRBV19, the J gene TRBJ1-5, with a possible D match to TRBD1 (5 bases). Trimming took off 5 bases at V and 0 bases at J, with 11 bases between the two ends. The germline gives CDR1 LNHDA, CDR2 SQIVND (reference sequence). This CDR3 region has 15 residues. CDR3 in amino acids: CASSARTFSNQPQHF. The CDR3 DNA is TGTGCCAGTAGTGCTAGGACATTTAGCAATCAGCCCCAGCATTTT.

This clone was found a few times. V is TRBV3-1 (or the pseudogene TRBV3-2) and J is TRBJ2-1, with 10 bases fitting TRBD2. CDR3 length: 17 amino acids. Trimming cost V 4 bases and J 3 bases; bases outside gene matches: 9. Germline V lookup: CDR1 LGHDT, CDR2 YNNKEL (reference sequence). The CDR3 here is CASSPRALAGIYNEQFF. CDR3 nucleotide sequence: TGTGCCAGCAGCCCCCGGGCACTAGCGGGGATCTACAATGAGCAGTTCTTC.

The chain recombines TRBV27 with TRBJ1-5; D perhaps matches TRBD1 (5 bases). The CDR3 is 14 amino acids. V lost 4 bases and J lost 4, with 11 bases in between. CDR1 and CDR2 (germline): MNHEY, SMNVEV (reference sequence). Written as DNA, the CDR3 is TGTGCCAGCAGTTCGCCGCCAGGGAATCAGCCCCAGCATTTT. Amino acid sequence: CASSSPPGNQPQHF.

DNA for the CDR3: TGCGCCAGCAGCTTGGTAGCCGGACAGGGTGGGACCCAGTACTTC. Its translation is CASSLVAGQGGTQYF. The chain carries TRBV5-1 and TRBJ2-5; 8 bases are a match to TRBD1. The CDR3 length is 15 residues. V dropped 0 bases and J dropped 7; count of bases not matched to a gene: 8. CDR1 and CDR2 (germline): SGHRS, YFSETQ.

This sequence joins TRBV6-2 or TRBV6-3 and TRBJ1-5; TRBD1 is a possible D gene (5 bases). The length of the CDR3 is 14 residues. The germline V gene encodes CDR1 MNHEY and CDR2 SVGEGT. Trimming stripped 6 bases from V and 5 bases from J, with 14 bases between. The CDR3 DNA reads TGTGCCAGCAGCCCATGGGGCGGAGATCAGCCCCAGCATTTT. Its translation: CASSPWGGDQPQHF.

This clone was counted once. Compared with germline, one end of the junction differs, possibly owing to a read error. V and J are TRBV3-1 (or the pseudogene TRBV3-2) and TRBJ2-7; TRBD1 agrees at 7 bases. Germline V lookup: CDR1 LGHDT, CDR2 YNNKEL (reference sequence). This CDR3 is 13 amino acids long. The CDR3 protein is CASNQQGTYEQYF. CDR3 DNA: TGTGCCAGCAACCAACAGGGGACCTACGAGCAGTACTTC.

V usage is TRBV3-1 (or the pseudogene TRBV3-2) and J usage is TRBJ1-6, with D uncertain. Trimming shortened V by 7 bases and J by 9 bases, and 7 bases separated the two germline ends. The CDR3 is 11 residues long. The germline CDR1 and CDR2 sequences are LGHDT and YNNKEL (reference sequence). The CDR3 bases are TGTGCCAGCAATGGGAGTTCACCCCTCCACTTT. It yields the protein CASNGSSPLHF.

The rearrangement uses TRBV6-5 and TRBJ2-7; 7 nucleotides match TRBD2. V lost 10 bases and J lost 0; bases outside the gene matches: 9. The CDR3 length is 14 residues. Germline V gene data show CDR1 as MNHEY and CDR2 as SVGAGI. The CDR3, as DNA: TGTGCCACCGGGGGGTCTCGAAGCTCCTACGAGCAGTACTTC. It specifies CATGGSRSSYEQYF.

With respect to this clone: A read error may account for a junction end that differs from germline. The chain uses TRBV3-1 (or the pseudogene TRBV3-2) and TRBJ2-7, with a tentative D call TRBD1 (7 bases). This CDR3 spans 12 amino acids. CDR1 and CDR2 (germline): LGHDT, YNNKEL (reference sequence). CDR3 coding DNA: TGTGCCAGCAGCCAAGGGGAGGCCAGGGGGATCTTC. Translated: CASSQGEARGIF.

The chain recombines TRBV15 with TRBJ1-3, with TRBD1 identical over 8 bases. Unmatched junction bases numbered 2, after V lost 0 bases and J lost 4 bases. This CDR3 spans 15 amino acids. Germline V gene data show CDR1 as LNHNV and CDR2 as YYDKDF (reference sequence). CDR3 region: CATSRESGGGNTIYF. The CDR3 nucleotides read TGTGCCACCAGCAGAGAATCAGGGGGCGGAAACACCATATATTTT. The variable domain in full, with the rest retrieved from reference TRBV15 and TRBJ1-3, is DAMVIQNPRYQVTQFGKPVTLSCSQTLNHNVMYWYQQKSSQAPKLLFHYYDKDFNNEADTPDNFQSRRPNTSFCFLDIRSPGLGDTAMYLCATSRESGGGNTIYFGEGSWLTVV.

The chain links TRBV7-3 to TRBJ1-2; 11 bases agree with TRBD1. CDR1 SGHTA and CDR2 FQGTGA come from the germline V gene. V was clipped by 0 bases and J by 8 bases; unmatched bases: 5. This CDR3 is built from 15 residues. This CDR3 is CASSLTAGTGGGYTF. In nucleotides, the CDR3 is TGTGCCAGCAGCTTAACGGCCGGGACAGGGGGAGGCTACACCTTC. The full variable domain, completed using reference TRBV7-3 and TRBJ1-2, is GAGVSQTPSNKVTEKGKYVELRCDPISGHTALYWYRQSLGQGPEFLIYFQGTGAADDSGLPNDRFFAVRPEGSVSTLKIQRTERGDSAVYLCASSLTAGTGGGYTFGSGTRLTVV.